The rows below give T cell receptor beta chains drawn from one sample of a study of blood T cell repertoires in COVID-19. Method: immunoSEQ multiplex PCR; TCRdb's copy keeps in-frame clones and lacks some. The sample contains about 100,000 clones, roughly 92% of which appear only once. The sequencing sample was made of peripheral blood. The receptors come from a man in his 70s with acute or convalescent COVID-19. The CDR3 runs from the conserved cysteine through the conserved F or W. Fields, in order: CDR3 protein, CDR3 DNA, clone size, V gene, D gene, J gene. The D gene is left open where the match is weak. Not all rows give a size; the values are once, few, many and, for expanded clones, a class.

CAWRGTGTGNNYGYTF | TGTGCCTGGAGGGGAACCGGGACAGGGAATAACTATGGCTACACCTTC | . | TRBV30 | TRBD1 | TRBJ1-2
CASSQLGGRGTEAFF | TGTGCCAGCAGCCAATTGGGGGGGCGAGGCACTGAAGCTTTCTTT | . | TRBV3-1/TRBV3-2 | . | TRBJ1-1
CASSQPSGGNNEQFF | TGCGCCAGCAGCCAACCTAGCGGGGGGAACAATGAGCAGTTCTTC | . | TRBV4-1 | TRBD2 | TRBJ2-1
CASSQEAEGLLPYEQYF | TGTGCCAGCAGCCAAGAAGCCGAGGGCCTGCTTCCTTACGAGCAGTACTTC | . | TRBV3-1/TRBV3-2 | . | TRBJ2-7
CASSLSGVNQPQHF | TGTGCCAGCAGTTTATCAGGGGTCAATCAGCCCCAGCATTTT | . | TRBV27 | . | TRBJ1-5
CASSLAGLAGDEQYF | TGTGCCAGCAGCTTAGCAGGGCTAGCGGGTGACGAGCAGTACTTC | . | TRBV7-9 | TRBD2 | TRBJ2-7
CSVTSMQGNEQFF | TGCAGCGTTACTTCCATGCAGGGGAATGAGCAGTTCTTC | . | TRBV29-1 | . | TRBJ2-1
CASSSNSYEQYF | TGTGCCAGCAGTTCGAACAGTTACGAGCAGTACTTC | . | TRBV12-3/TRBV12-4 | . | TRBJ2-7
CASSHLRDTQYF | TGTGCCAGCAGCCACTTGAGGGATACGCAGTATTTT | . | TRBV3-1/TRBV3-2 | . | TRBJ2-3
CASRSRQRTYEQYF | TGTGCCAGCAGATCCCGACAGAGGACCTACGAGCAGTACTTC | . | TRBV6-5 | . | TRBJ2-7
CASSLMRNTEAFF | TGTGCCAGCAGCTTGATGAGGAACACTGAAGCTTTCTTT | . | TRBV11-3 | . | TRBJ1-1
CAISESGRGQPQHF | TGTGCCATCAGTGAGTCTGGCAGGGGTCAGCCCCAGCATTTT | once | TRBV10-3 | . | TRBJ1-5
CASRSTAASYEQYF | TGTGCCAGTAGATCGACAGCAGCTTCCTACGAGCAGTACTTC | . | TRBV19 | . | TRBJ2-7
CASSKTSSYEQYF | TGTGCCAGCAGCAAAACTAGCTCCTACGAGCAGTACTTC | . | TRBV7-8 | . | TRBJ2-7